This TCR beta chain was sequenced during a study of vaccination and CD4 T cells after COVID-19. This CDR3 is built from 13 residues. Germline V gene lookup returns CDR1 DFQATT and CDR2 SNEGSKA (reference sequence). With V trimmed by 7 bases and J by 9 bases, 8 bases remained unmatched. This clonotype was recorded a few times. TCRdb reprocessed the PCR reads with MiXCR, giving one entry per CDR3 protein. The table shows tens of thousands of distinct CDR3 sequences, with around 50% occurring only once. The material was CD4+ T cells from blood, obtained before SARS-CoV-2 vaccination. The TCR comes from a human donor who had recovered from COVID-19. The J gene is TRBJ1-6, the V gene TRBV20-1, with 8 bases matching TRBD1. CDR3 sequence (DNA): TGCAGTGGCCAGGGGGCTGGGGGTTCACCCCTCCACTTT. Its protein product is CSGQGAGGSPLHF.